Listed here are 14 T cell receptor beta chains from one sample, sequenced in a study of tumor-infiltrating lymphocytes in oesophageal squamous cell carcinoma listed by TCRdb under 2016. Libraries were prepared through PCR. Instrument on record: Illumina HiSeq 2000. Using fastp trimming at Q25 and MiXCR clonotype assembly, TCRdb reanalyzed the public sequencing data and kept in-frame beta chains. Identical CDR3 protein sequences are pooled into one entry, listed with their most common genes and DNA. This sample comprises about 20,000 distinct CDR3 sequences, around two fifths of them detected only once. Approximately 19% of the sample is held by the ten biggest clonotypes. The sequenced material came from esophageal tumor tissue. These TCRs come from a male donor with esophageal squamous cell carcinoma.

The CDR3 nucleotides are TGTGCCAGCAGTTCTGGTGCCCACGGGGAGCTGTTTTTT. Residues: CASSSGAHGELFF. The chain joins TRBV6-1 to TRBJ2-2; D call uncertain. The germline V gene encodes CDR1 MNHNS and CDR2 SASEGT. V shed 5 bases and J shed 7 bases, with 11 bases lying between them. The CDR3 is made up of 13 amino acids.

This clonotype has just a few counts. The chain has TRBV10-3 and TRBJ1-6; 10 bases are a match to TRBD1. The CDR3 runs to 14 residues. Germline trimming cut 2 bases from V and 13 bases from J; bases unmatched to any gene: 5. The germline V gene has CDR1 ENHRY and CDR2 SYGVKD. CDR3 sequence: CAISEGQGDGPLHF. In DNA, the CDR3 is TGTGCCATCAGTGAGGGACAGGGGGACGGTCCCCTCCACTTT.

This clonotype rates as medium-sized. The junction does not match germline at one end; this may be a read error. The CDR3 region is CASCTSGTSHNEQFF. As DNA, the CDR3 is TGTGCCAGCTGCACTTCGGGGACCTCCCACAATGAGCAGTTCTTC. The chain recombines TRBV12-3 or TRBV12-4 with TRBJ2-1; possibly TRBD1 or TRBD2 for D (5 bases each). The CDR3 is 15 residues long.

The V gene is TRBV7-2, the J gene TRBJ2-7; D is unresolved. The J call may be incorrect, as the DNA end agrees better with TRBJ2-1. The CDR3 is made up of 13 amino acids. Germline CDR1 is SGHTA and CDR2 is FQGNSA. This CDR3 reads CASSTRTDNEQFF. In nucleotides, the CDR3 is TGTGCCAGCAGCACCCGAACCGACAATGAGCAGTTCTTC.

Many counts were recorded for this clonotype. The chain combines TRBV18 with TRBJ1-1, with 8 bases matching TRBD1. CDR3 size: 14 residues. Looked up from germline, CDR1 is KGHSH and CDR2 is LQKENI. Trimming at V came to 4 bases and at J to 5 bases, leaving 6 bases not matched to a gene. The CDR3 DNA reads as TGTGCCAGCTCACTAGACAGGGGCAATACTGAAGCTTTCTTT. It yields the protein CASSLDRGNTEAFF.

The V gene is TRBV7-2, the J gene TRBJ2-3, with 7 bases that match TRBD2. CDR3 length: 15 amino acids. Germline lookup yields CDR1 SGHTA and CDR2 FQGNSA. The junction had 4 bases not matched to a gene; V was cut back by 2 bases and J by 2 bases. The CDR3 DNA is TGTGCCAGCAGCTTAAGTAGCGGGTACACAGATACGCAGTATTTT. Translated: CASSLSSGYTDTQYF.

A few counts support this clonotype. The germline gene is not matched at one end of the junction; a read error may be the cause. J is TRBJ2-5 and V is TRBV7-7; possibly TRBD1 for D (5 bases). This CDR3 is built from 13 residues. CDR1 is SSHAT, CDR2 FNYEAQ, per germline (reference sequence). Here the CDR3 reads CASSINRQETQYF. The CDR3 DNA reads TGTGCTAGCAGCATCAACAGGCAAGAGACCCAGTACTTC.

With respect to this clonotype: This may be a read error, as it is one base from a much larger clone. V usage is TRBV7-2 and J usage is TRBJ2-3, with 10 positions matching TRBD2. The last part of the DNA fits TRBJ2-7 better; the J call may be wrong. Per the germline V gene, CDR1 is SGHTA and CDR2 is FQGNSA. The CDR3 is made up of 17 amino acids. In DNA, the CDR3 is TGTGCCAGCAGCTTAGACGGTGCTAGCGGGAGTATAAGTGAGCAGTACTTC. Translation gives CASSLDGASGSISEQYF.

The rearrangement uses TRBV7-8 and TRBJ2-4, with TRBD2 matching over 12 bases. The better agreement between TRBJ2-5 and the DNA end casts doubt on the J call. Germline CDR1 SGHVS, CDR2 FQNEAQ. The CDR3 extends over 15 amino acids. The DNA of the CDR3 is TGTGCCAGCAGCATAACACTAGCGGGAGGAGAGACCCAGTACTTC. It encodes CASSITLAGGETQYF.

The table lists this clonotype with many counts. A junction end diverges from the germline sequence, so it may reflect a read error. This chain joins TRBV7-7 and TRBJ2-7; D is undetermined. CDR3 size: 13 residues. Germline assignment: CDR1 SSHAT and CDR2 FNYEAQ (reference sequence). The CDR3 is CASSLESNNEQYF. The CDR3 bases are TGTGCTAGCAGCTTAGAATCCAACAATGAGCAGTACTTC.

This clonotype appeared a single time. The chain carries TRBV3-1 and TRBJ2-3; D uncertain. V was clipped by 0 bases and J by 6 bases, with 10 bases between them. The V gene's germline CDR1 is LGHDT and CDR2 YNNKEL (reference sequence). The CDR3 is made up of 14 amino acids. CDR3 sequence reads: CASSQDGPRDTQYF. The CDR3 nucleotides are TGTGCCAGCAGCCAAGACGGCCCGCGCGATACGCAGTATTTT.

V gene TRBV7-4 combines with J gene TRBJ2-7; D may be TRBD1 (6 bases). The CDR3 has 14 residues. The V and J ends lost 3 bases and 2 bases respectively, with 11 bases between them. Germline-derived CDR1 and CDR2 are SGHVT and SQSDAQ. For the CDR3, the DNA is TGTGCCAGCAGCTTTATGGACAGAACCTACGAGCAGTACTTC. Translating it yields CASSFMDRTYEQYF.

This clonotype was picked up many times. The chain is built from TRBV12-3 or TRBV12-4 and TRBJ2-5; a weak D match, TRBD2 (5 bases). TRBJ2-1 matches the DNA end more closely, so the J call is doubtful. The CDR3 consists of 13 residues. The CDR3 region has the DNA TGTGCCAGCAGTTTAGCAGTTCGGAGGGAGCAGTTCTTC. Its protein product is CASSLAVRREQFF.

This clonotype has at least ten counts. The chain links TRBV20-1 to TRBJ2-7; 13 bases match TRBD2. The tail of the sequence fits TRBJ2-5 better, so the J call may be wrong. The CDR3 runs 14 residues. The germline V gene has CDR1 DFQATT and CDR2 SNEGSKA (reference sequence). The CDR3 region has the DNA TGCAGTGCCCATACTAGCGGGAGGGTAGAGACCCAGTACTTC. Its translation: CSAHTSGRVETQYF.